Listed below are T cell receptor beta chains from one sample, sequenced in a study of shared clonotypes between healthy human individuals. Generated by immunoSEQ multiplex PCR, the TCRdb table keeps only in-frame clones and is missing some. The sample contains roughly 2 million clones, approximately 94% of which appear only once. Source material: naive CD4+ T cells sorted from blood. Source of these receptors: a man younger than 35 in good health. Each CDR3 is given with its conserved first and last residue. Each record gives: J gene, V gene, D gene, clone size, CDR3 protein, CDR3 DNA. A D gene is named only where the DNA matches it firmly. Size tells how often a clone was seen (once, few, many) or the class of an expanded clone, and some rows leave it out.

TRBJ2-7 TRBV19 . . CASSIEGPNYEQYF TGTGCCAGTAGTATAGAGGGACCGAACTACGAGCAGTACTTC
TRBJ1-2 TRBV6-6 . . CASSSPDSNYGYTF TGTGCCAGCAGTTCCCCCGACAGCAACTATGGCTACACCTTC
TRBJ2-7 TRBV7-9 TRBD2 . CASSSTSGSEYEQYF TGTGCCAGCAGCTCCACTAGCGGGAGCGAATACGAGCAGTACTTC
TRBJ2-2 TRBV6-6 TRBD1 . CASNPGQTHTGELFF TGTGCCAGCAATCCGGGACAGACACACACCGGGGAGCTGTTTTTT
TRBJ2-7 TRBV5-1 . . CASSFRDNSYEQYF TGCGCCAGCAGCTTCCGGGACAACTCCTACGAGCAGTACTTC
TRBJ1-1 TRBV2 . once CASMWLGTGEAFF TGTGCCAGCATGTGGTTGGGAACAGGTGAAGCTTTCTTT
TRBJ2-7 TRBV2 TRBD2 . CASNLAGTYEQYF TGTGCCAGCAATCTAGCGGGGACCTACGAGCAGTACTTC
TRBJ2-7 TRBV7-2 . . CASSLPPQYEQYF TGTGCCAGCAGCTTACCACCTCAATACGAGCAGTACTTC
TRBJ2-7 TRBV6-1 . . CASSAAPKVKSYEQYF TGTGCCAGCAGTGCCGCGCCAAAAGTTAAGTCCTACGAGCAGTACTTC
TRBJ1-6 TRBV4-1 TRBD1 . CASSQARTGHNSPLHF TGCGCCAGCAGCCAAGCTCGGACAGGGCACAATTCACCCCTCCACTTT
TRBJ2-5 TRBV6-4 . . CASSEGPLGGTQYF TGTGCCAGCAGTGAGGGCCCCCTCGGAGGGACCCAGTACTTC
TRBJ2-7 TRBV6-5 . . CASSRPPRGEQYF TGTGCCAGCAGTCGTCCCCCCCGGGGAGAGCAGTACTTC
TRBJ2-5 TRBV29-1 . once CSVEGNSLSQYF TGCAGCGTTGAAGGGAACAGCCTGTCCCAGTACTTC
TRBJ1-1 TRBV7-9 . . CASSQNMNTEAFF TGTGCCAGCAGCCAAAACATGAACACTGAAGCTTTCTTT
TRBJ2-7 TRBV10-3 . . CAISESGTYEQYF TGTGCCATCAGTGAGTCTGGCACCTACGAGCAGTACTTC
TRBJ1-1 TRBV7-9 TRBD1 . CASSALTGGSTEAFF TGTGCCAGCAGTGCACTCACAGGGGGCAGTACTGAAGCTTTCTTT
TRBJ1-2 TRBV19 . . CASSRQTYGYTF TGTGCCAGTAGTCGACAGACTTATGGCTACACCTTC
TRBJ1-1 TRBV7-2 TRBD1 . CASSPGTGGHEAFF TGTGCCAGCAGCCCAGGGACAGGGGGCCATGAAGCTTTCTTT
TRBJ2-7 TRBV27 TRBD1 . CASSGQGSLSPEQYF TGTGCCAGCAGTGGACAGGGATCTTTATCTCCCGAGCAGTACTTC
TRBJ2-7 TRBV9 TRBD1 . CASGTGPEQYF TGTGCCAGCGGGACAGGGCCCGAGCAGTACTTC
TRBJ1-5 TRBV19 . . CASSMTADNQPQHF TGTGCCAGTAGTATGACGGCTGACAATCAGCCCCAGCATTTT
TRBJ2-3 TRBV5-1 TRBD2 . CASSHGGSDTQYF TGCGCCAGCAGCCACGGGGGGTCCGATACGCAGTATTTT
TRBJ2-7 TRBV5-3 . . CARTIRQTYEQYF TGTGCCAGAACCATAAGACAGACCTACGAGCAGTACTTC
TRBJ2-7 TRBV18 . . CASSPSAGNRYEQYF TGTGCCAGCTCCCCCTCGGCAGGGAACCGCTACGAGCAGTACTTC
TRBJ2-7 TRBV4-1 . . CASSPEGAGSYEQYF TGCGCCAGCAGCCCCGAAGGGGCGGGAAGCTACGAGCAGTACTTC
TRBJ2-7 TRBV30 . . CAWSGVHYEQYF TGTGCCTGGAGTGGTGTTCACTACGAGCAGTACTTC
TRBJ2-7 TRBV12-1 . . CAIRAGISYEQYF TGTGCCATCCGTGCGGGCATTTCCTACGAGCAGTACTTC
TRBJ1-5 TRBV21-1 . . CASSKEGSFWEDQPQHF TGTGCCAGCAGCAAAGAGGGCAGTTTCTGGGAGGATCAGCCCCAGCATTTT
TRBJ1-5 TRBV19 . . CASSIGGAGNQPQHF TGTGCCAGTAGTATAGGGGGCGCTGGCAATCAGCCCCAGCATTTT
TRBJ2-7 TRBV7-8 TRBD1 . CASSLVGPGQSSYEQYF TGTGCCAGCAGCTTAGTCGGTCCGGGACAGAGCTCCTACGAGCAGTACTTC
TRBJ2-2 TRBV5-6 TRBD2 once CASSFVGLAGANTGELFF TGTGCCAGCAGCTTTGTGGGACTAGCGGGGGCAAACACCGGGGAGCTGTTTTTT
TRBJ1-1 TRBV5-6 TRBD1 . CASTDRVAGTEAFF TGTGCCAGCACCGACAGGGTTGCGGGCACTGAAGCTTTCTTT